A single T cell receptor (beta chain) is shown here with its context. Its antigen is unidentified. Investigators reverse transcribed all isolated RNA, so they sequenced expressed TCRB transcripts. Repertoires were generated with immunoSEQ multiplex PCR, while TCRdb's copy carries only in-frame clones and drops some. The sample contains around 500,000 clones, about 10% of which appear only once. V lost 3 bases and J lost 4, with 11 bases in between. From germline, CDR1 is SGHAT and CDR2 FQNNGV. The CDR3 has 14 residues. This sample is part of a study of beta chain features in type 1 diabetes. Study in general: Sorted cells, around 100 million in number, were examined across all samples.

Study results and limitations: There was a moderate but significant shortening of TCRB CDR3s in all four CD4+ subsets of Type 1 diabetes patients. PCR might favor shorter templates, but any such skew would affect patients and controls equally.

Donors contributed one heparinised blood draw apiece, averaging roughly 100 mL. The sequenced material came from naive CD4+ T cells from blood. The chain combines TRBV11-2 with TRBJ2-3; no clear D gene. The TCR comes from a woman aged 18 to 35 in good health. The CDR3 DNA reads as TGTGCCAGCAGCTTGGAAAGGGCAGCAGATACGCAGTATTTT. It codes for CASSLERAADTQYF.